This T cell receptor beta chain was captured by sequencing in a study of blood T cells in healthy people across ages. General study points: Possibly confounding the expanded clonotype changes was the fact that donor CMV status was unknown. Leaving the PBMCs unsorted stopped any conclusive comparison of naive versus antigen-experienced cells.

A J-beta primer mix and a sample-barcoded 5' primer were used in a second PCR of about 7 to 12 cycles. The template-switch adaptor, which had 12 random nucleotides, put a tag on each cDNA molecule. One entry per CDR3 protein results from TCRdb running MiXCR on the 5' RACE reads. The sample yields some 1.4 million distinct CDR3 sequences, around two fifths seen once. Per germline, CDR1 PRHDT and CDR2 FYEKMQ (reference sequence). After removal of 0 bases from V and 0 bases from J, the junction contained 7 bases not matched to a gene. The CDR3 extends over 18 amino acids. The sample holds a few counts of this clonotype. Antigen unknown.

Sequencing was done on a sample of blood. The receptor was derived from a woman aged 18-29 years in good health. V usage is TRBV13 and J usage is TRBJ2-7; 11 positions match TRBD2. DNA of the CDR3: TGTGCCAGCAGCTTAGGCGGTGCACTAGCGGGGGACTCCTACGAGCAGTACTTC. It codes for CASSLGGALAGDSYEQYF.